This TCR beta chain was sequenced in a study of T cell responses to AZD1222 COVID-19 vaccine. With 7 bases clipped from V and 0 bases from J, the junction kept 6 bases outside the gene matches. CDR3 size: 15 residues. Germline assignment: CDR1 LNHDA and CDR2 SQIVND (reference sequence). Whole-study findings and limits: White British ancestry dominated among donors, who included more females, and clonal diversity was possibly underestimated. Seropositive status at baseline applied to only a handful of AZD1222 recipients. Unmutated variant regions are reportedly the target of nearly half of TCRs that are spike-specific.

Only in-frame clones appear in the TCRdb table, and some are missing; sequencing was by immunoSEQ multiplex PCR. The repertoire holds fewer than 150,000 clones, with 80% to 90% as singletons. This clone was detected only a few times. Its target is not known. This specimen was peripheral blood, taken on day 0 of AZD1222 vaccination. The V gene is TRBV19, the J gene TRBJ2-1; 7 bases match TRBD2. This clonotype was sampled from an adult in good health. The chain's CDR3 is CASTPSGYSYNEQFF. In nucleotides, the CDR3 is TGTGCCAGTACCCCTAGCGGCTACTCCTACAATGAGCAGTTCTTC. The whole variable domain, remainder taken from reference TRBV19 and TRBJ2-1, is DGGITQSPKYLFRKEGQNVTLSCEQNLNHDAMYWYRQDPGQGLRLIYYSQIVNDFQKGDIAEGYSVSREKKESFPLTVTSAQKNPTAFYLCASTPSGYSYNEQFFGPGTRLTVL.